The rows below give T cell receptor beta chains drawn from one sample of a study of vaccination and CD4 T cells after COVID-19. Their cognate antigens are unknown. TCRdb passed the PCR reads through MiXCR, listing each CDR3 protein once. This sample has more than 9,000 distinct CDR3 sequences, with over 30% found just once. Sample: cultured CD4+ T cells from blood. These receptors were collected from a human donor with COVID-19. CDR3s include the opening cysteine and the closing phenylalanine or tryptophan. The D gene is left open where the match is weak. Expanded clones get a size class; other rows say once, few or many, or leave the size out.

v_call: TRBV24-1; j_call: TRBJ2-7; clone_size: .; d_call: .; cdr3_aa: CATRGGAFYEQYF; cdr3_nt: TGTGCCACCAGGGGGGGGGCTTTCTACGAGCAGTACTTC
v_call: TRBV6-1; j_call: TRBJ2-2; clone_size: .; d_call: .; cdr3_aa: CASSGPGTGELFF; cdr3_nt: TGTGCCAGCAGTGGGCCGGGGACCGGGGAGCTGTTTTTT
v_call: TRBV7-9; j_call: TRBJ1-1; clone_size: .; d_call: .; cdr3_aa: CASSRTLTGLLTEAFF; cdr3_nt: TGTGCCAGCAGCCGGACCTTGACGGGACTCTTAACTGAAGCTTTCTTT
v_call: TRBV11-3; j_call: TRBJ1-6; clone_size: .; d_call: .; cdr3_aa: CASSLLGLTGGTVNSPLHF; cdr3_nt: TGTGCCAGCAGCCTTCTTGGCCTAACAGGTGGGACCGTCAATTCACCCCTCCACTTT
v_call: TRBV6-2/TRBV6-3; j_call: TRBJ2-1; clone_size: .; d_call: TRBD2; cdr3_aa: CASSQLAGGSYNEQFF; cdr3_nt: TGTGCCAGCAGCCAACTAGCGGGGGGGTCCTACAATGAGCAGTTCTTC
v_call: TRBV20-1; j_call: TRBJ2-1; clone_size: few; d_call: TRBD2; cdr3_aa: CSAKTSGGAFYNEQFF; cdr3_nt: TGCAGTGCTAAAACTAGCGGGGGGGCCTTTTACAATGAGCAGTTCTTC
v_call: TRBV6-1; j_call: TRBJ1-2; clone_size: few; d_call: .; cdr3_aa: CASNRGPDNYGYTF; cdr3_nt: TGTGCCAGCAATAGGGGTCCCGATAACTATGGCTACACCTTC
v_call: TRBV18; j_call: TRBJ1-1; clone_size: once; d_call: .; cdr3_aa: CASSPLGGADTEAFF; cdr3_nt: TGTGCCAGCTCACCTCTTGGAGGGGCGGACACTGAAGCTTTCTTT
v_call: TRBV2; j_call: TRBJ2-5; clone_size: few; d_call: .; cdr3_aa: CASSPGAGRGQETQYF; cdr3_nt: TGTGCCAGCAGCCCCGGGGCGGGTAGAGGGCAAGAGACCCAGTACTTC
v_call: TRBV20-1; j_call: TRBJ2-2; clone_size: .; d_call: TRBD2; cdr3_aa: CSAREGLADTGELFF; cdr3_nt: TGCAGTGCTAGGGAAGGACTAGCAGACACCGGGGAGCTGTTTTTT
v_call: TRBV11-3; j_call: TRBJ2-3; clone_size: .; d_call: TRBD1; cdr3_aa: CASSLPGQGAHTQYF; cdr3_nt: TGTGCCAGCAGCTTGCCGGGACAGGGGGCACATACGCAGTATTTT
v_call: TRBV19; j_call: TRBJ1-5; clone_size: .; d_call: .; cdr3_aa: CASSIVTGPGQPQHF; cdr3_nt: TGTGCCAGTAGTATAGTGACAGGCCCGGGTCAGCCCCAGCATTTT
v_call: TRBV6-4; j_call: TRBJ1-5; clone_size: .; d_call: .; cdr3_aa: CASSVAYSQPQHF; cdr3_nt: TGTGCCAGCAGTGTCGCGTATAGTCAGCCCCAGCATTTT
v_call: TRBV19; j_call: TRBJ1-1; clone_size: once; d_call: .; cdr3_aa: CASSSGALNTEAFF; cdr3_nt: TGTGCCAGTAGTAGCGGGGCCCTTAACACTGAAGCTTTCTTT
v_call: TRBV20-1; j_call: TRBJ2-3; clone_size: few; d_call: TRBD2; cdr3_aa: CSADSGGTDTQYF; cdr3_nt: TGCAGTGCCGATAGCGGGGGCACAGATACGCAGTATTTT
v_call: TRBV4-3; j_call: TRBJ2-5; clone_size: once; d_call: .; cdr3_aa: CASSQEPSRGQTQYF; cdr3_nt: TGCGCCAGCAGCCAAGAACCCAGTAGAGGACAGACCCAGTACTTC
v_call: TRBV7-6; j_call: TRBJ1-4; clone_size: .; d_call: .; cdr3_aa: CASSLRVGEKLFF; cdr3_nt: TGTGCCAGCAGCTTAAGGGTTGGCGAAAAACTGTTTTTT
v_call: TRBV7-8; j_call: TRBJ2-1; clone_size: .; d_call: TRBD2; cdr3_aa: CASSGRDVRPSNEQFF; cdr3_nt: TGTGCCAGCAGCGGGAGGGACGTCCGACCTAGCAATGAGCAGTTCTTC
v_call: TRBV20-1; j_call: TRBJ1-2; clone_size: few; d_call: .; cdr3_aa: CSARLPTANYGYTF; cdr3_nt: TGCAGTGCTAGATTACCGACGGCTAACTATGGCTACACCTTC
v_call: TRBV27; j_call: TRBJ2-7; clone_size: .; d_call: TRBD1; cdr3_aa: CASRGKPGTGDYEQYF; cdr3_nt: TGTGCCAGCAGGGGGAAGCCCGGGACAGGGGACTACGAGCAGTACTTC
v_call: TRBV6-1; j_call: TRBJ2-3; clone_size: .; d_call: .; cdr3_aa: CASSGPADTQYF; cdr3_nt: TGTGCCAGCTCAGGACCGGCAGATACGCAGTATTTT
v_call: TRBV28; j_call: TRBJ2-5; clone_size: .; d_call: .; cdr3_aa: CASSTRAGARETQYF; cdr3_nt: TGTGCCAGCAGTACGAGGGCAGGGGCACGGGAGACCCAGTACTTC
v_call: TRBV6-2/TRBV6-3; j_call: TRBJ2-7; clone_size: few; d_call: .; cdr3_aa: CASSYLEGSYEQYF; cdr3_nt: TGTGCCAGCAGTTACTTAGAAGGCTCCTACGAGCAGTACTTC
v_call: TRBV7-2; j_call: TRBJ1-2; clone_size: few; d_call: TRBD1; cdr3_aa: CASSPQGPIAGYTF; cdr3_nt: TGTGCCAGCAGCCCACAGGGGCCTATTGCGGGCTACACCTTC
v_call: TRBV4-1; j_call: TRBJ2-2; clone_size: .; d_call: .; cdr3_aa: CASSQGVPSPGELFF; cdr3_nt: TGCGCCAGCAGCCAAGGGGTCCCGAGCCCCGGGGAGCTGTTTTTT
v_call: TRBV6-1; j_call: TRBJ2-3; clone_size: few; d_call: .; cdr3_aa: CASSRGTTTGSSTDTQYF; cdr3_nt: TGTGCCAGCAGTCGAGGCACTACAACGGGTTCTAGCACAGATACGCAGTATTTT
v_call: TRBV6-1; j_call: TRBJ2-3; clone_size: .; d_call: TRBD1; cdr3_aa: CASSTKGQLIPDTQYF; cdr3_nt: TGTGCCAGCAGTACTAAGGGACAGCTTATTCCAGATACGCAGTATTTT
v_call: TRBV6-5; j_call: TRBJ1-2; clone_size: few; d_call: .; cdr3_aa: CASSYMPGDGYTF; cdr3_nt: TGTGCCAGCAGTTACATGCCAGGGGATGGCTACACCTTC
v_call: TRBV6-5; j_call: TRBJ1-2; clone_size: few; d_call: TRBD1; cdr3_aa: CASSYGQEYGYTF; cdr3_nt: TGTGCCAGCAGTTACGGACAGGAGTATGGCTACACCTTC
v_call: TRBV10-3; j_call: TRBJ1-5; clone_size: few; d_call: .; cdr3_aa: CATEGWRYSNQPQHF; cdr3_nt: TGTGCCACAGAGGGTTGGAGATATAGCAATCAGCCCCAGCATTTT
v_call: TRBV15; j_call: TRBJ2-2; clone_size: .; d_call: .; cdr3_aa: CATSREAGPDTGELFF; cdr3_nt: TGTGCCACCAGCAGAGAGGCGGGGCCGGACACCGGGGAGCTGTTTTTT
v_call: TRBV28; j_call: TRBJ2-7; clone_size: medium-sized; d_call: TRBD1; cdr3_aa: CASNVLGQTYEQYF; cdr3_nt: TGTGCCAGCAATGTTTTGGGACAGACCTACGAGCAGTACTTC
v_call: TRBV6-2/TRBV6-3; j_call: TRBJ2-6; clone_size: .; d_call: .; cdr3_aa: CASQDHSGANVLTF; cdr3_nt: TGTGCCAGCCAGGACCACTCTGGGGCCAACGTCCTGACTTTC
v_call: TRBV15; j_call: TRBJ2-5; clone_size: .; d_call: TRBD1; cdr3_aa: CATSTRTGGVETQYF; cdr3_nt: TGTGCCACCAGCACCCGGACAGGGGGCGTCGAGACCCAGTACTTC
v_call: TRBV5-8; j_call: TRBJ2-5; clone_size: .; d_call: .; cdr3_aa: CASSRRAQETQYF; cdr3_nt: TGTGCCAGCAGTCGAAGGGCGCAAGAGACCCAGTACTTC
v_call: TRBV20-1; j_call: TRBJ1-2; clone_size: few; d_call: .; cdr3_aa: CSASDRGPTRKGYTF; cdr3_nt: TGCAGTGCTAGCGATCGGGGTCCAACCAGAAAGGGCTACACCTTC
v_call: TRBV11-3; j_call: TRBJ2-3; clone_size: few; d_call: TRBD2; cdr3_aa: CASSLIGGATDTQYF; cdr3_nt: TGTGCCAGCAGCTTAATCGGGGGGGCCACAGATACGCAGTATTTT
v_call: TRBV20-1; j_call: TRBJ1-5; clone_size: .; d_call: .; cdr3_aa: CSARAADSPSGNQPQHF; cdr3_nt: TGCAGTGCTAGAGCCGCAGACAGTCCGTCTGGCAATCAGCCCCAGCATTTT
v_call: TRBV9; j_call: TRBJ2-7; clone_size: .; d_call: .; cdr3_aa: CASSPRQGRTDEQYF; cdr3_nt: TGTGCCAGCAGCCCGCGACAAGGGCGAACGGACGAGCAGTACTTC
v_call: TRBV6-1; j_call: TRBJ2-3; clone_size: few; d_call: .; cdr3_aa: CASHRVGTDTQYF; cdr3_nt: TGTGCCAGCCACAGGGTTGGGACAGATACGCAGTATTTT
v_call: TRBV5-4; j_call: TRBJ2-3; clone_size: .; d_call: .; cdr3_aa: CASRAASEDTQYF; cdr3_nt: TGTGCCAGCAGGGCCGCTTCGGAAGATACGCAGTATTTT